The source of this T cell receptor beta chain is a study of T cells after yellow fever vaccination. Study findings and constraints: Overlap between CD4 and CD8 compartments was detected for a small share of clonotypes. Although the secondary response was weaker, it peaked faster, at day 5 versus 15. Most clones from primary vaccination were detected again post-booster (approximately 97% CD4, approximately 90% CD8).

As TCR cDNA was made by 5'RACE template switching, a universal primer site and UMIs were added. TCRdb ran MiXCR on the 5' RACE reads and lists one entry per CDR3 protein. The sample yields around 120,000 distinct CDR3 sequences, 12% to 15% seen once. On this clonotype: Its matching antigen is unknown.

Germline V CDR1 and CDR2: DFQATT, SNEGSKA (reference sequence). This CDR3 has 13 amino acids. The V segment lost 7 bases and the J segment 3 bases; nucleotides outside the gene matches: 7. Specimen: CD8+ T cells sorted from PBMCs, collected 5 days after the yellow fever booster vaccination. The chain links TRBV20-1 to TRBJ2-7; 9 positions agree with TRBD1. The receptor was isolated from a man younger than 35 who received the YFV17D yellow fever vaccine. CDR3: CSVVGQGLYEQYF. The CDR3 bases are TGCAGTGTCGTCGGACAGGGGCTCTACGAGCAGTACTTC.